One sample yielded the 2 T cell receptor beta chains listed below, sequenced in a study of T cell responses to AZD1222 COVID-19 vaccine. Sequencing was performed with immunoSEQ multiplex PCR; in TCRdb, only in-frame clones are kept and a portion is missing. In the table there are around 130,000 clones, about 94% of which are singletons. This specimen consisted of peripheral blood, obtained on day 0 of AZD1222 vaccination. Source of these receptors: an adult in good health.

This clone is a singleton in its sample. The chain carries TRBV19 and TRBJ2-7; 8 bases are a match to TRBD1. The CDR3 contains 16 residues. J lost 4 bases, V lost 3 bases, and 11 bases had no gene match. Germline V gives CDR1 LNHDA, CDR2 SQIVND (reference sequence). The CDR3 loop reads CASSMDGQGLFYEQYF. CDR3 nucleotides: TGTGCCAGTAGTATGGACGGACAGGGCCTATTTTACGAGCAGTACTTC.

The chain has TRBV5-1 and TRBJ1-3; D is unresolved. Germline values: CDR1 SGHRS, CDR2 YFSETQ. Trimming shortened V by 4 bases and J by 1 base, and 6 bases separated the two germline ends. CDR3 length: 13 residues. The CDR3 DNA sequence: TGCGCCAGCAGCGCTCTTTCTGGAAACACCATATATTTT. This translates into CASSALSGNTIYF.